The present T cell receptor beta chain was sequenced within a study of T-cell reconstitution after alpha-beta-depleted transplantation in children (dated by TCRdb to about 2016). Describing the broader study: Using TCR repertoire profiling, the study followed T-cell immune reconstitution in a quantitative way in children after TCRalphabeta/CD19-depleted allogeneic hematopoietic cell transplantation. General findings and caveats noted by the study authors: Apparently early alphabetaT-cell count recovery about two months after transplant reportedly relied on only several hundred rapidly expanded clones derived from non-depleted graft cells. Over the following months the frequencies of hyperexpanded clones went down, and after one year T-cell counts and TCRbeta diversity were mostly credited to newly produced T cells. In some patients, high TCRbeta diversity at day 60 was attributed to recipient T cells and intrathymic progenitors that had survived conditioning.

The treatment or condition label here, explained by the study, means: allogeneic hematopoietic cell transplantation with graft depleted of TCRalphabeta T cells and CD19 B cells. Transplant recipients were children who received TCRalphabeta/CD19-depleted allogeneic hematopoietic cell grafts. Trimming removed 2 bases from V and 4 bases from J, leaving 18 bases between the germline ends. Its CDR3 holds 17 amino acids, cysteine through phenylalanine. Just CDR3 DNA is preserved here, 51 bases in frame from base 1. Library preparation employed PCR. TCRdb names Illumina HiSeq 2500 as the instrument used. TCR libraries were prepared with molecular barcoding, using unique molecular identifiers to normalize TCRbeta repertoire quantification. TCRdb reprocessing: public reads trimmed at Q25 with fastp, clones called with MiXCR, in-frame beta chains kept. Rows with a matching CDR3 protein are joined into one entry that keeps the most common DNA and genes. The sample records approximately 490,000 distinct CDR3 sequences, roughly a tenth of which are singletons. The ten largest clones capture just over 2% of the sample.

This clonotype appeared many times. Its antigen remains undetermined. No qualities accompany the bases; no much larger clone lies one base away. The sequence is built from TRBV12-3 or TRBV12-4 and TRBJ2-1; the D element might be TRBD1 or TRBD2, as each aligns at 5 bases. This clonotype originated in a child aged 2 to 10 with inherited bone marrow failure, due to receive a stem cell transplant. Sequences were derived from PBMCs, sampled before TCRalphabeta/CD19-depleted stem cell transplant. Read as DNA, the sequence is TGTGCCAGCAGTTTACGATGGGGGATGGGGGTATACAATGAGCAGTTCTTC. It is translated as CASSLRWGMGVYNEQFF.